This T cell receptor beta chain comes out of a study of blood T cells in healthy people across ages. Combining a sample-barcoded 5' primer with a J-beta primer mix, a second PCR ran for roughly 7 to 12 cycles. TCRdb independently ran MiXCR on the 5' RACE reads; one entry per CDR3 protein. The repertoire consists of around 1,100,000 distinct CDR3 sequences, with around two fifths occurring once and the leading ten covering 13%. The sample taken for sequencing was blood. The source of this sequence is a man aged 18 to 30 in good health.

Written as DNA, the CDR3 is TGTGCCATACATAGGACAGGGGTCGCTTTGAACACTGAAGCTTTCTTT. It codes for CAIHRTGVALNTEAFF. J is TRBJ1-1 and V is TRBV2, with 9 bases identical to TRBD1. Looked up from germline, CDR1 is SNHLY and CDR2 is FYNNEI. The CDR3 is made up of 16 amino acids. V lost 10 bases, J lost 0 bases, and 12 bases stayed unmatched.